This T cell receptor (beta chain) comes out of a study of blood T cell repertoires in COVID-19. Study background: The United States, Italy and Spain were the sources of the acute and convalescent COVID-19 samples.

Method: immunoSEQ multiplex PCR; TCRdb's copy keeps in-frame clones and lacks some. The sample lists roughly 220,000 clones, 84% occurring once. Germline V gene lookup returns CDR1 SGHTA and CDR2 FQGNSA. The CDR3 covers 16 residues. V lost 4 bases and J lost 6, with 18 bases in between. The TCR sequence derives from a man aged 25-45 years with active or convalescent COVID-19. Sequencing was performed on peripheral blood. The V and J genes are TRBV7-2 and TRBJ2-2; D perhaps matches TRBD2 (5 bases). The CDR3 coding sequence is TGTGCCAGCAGCTCTAGAGGCGGGCGAAAGGCCGGGGAGCTGTTTTTT. Amino acid sequence: CASSSRGGRKAGELFF.